Shown below are 2 T cell receptor beta chains from a single sample sequenced in a study of Ad26.COV2.S vaccination and SARS-CoV-2 variants. Treatment described: over 15 received Ad26.COV2.S at low or high dose, single or two shots; a few received placebo; per-sample allocation not given. Collection of samples fell on day 63 after the first vaccine or placebo injection. Sequencing was performed with immunoSEQ multiplex PCR; in TCRdb, only in-frame clones are kept and a portion is missing. The sample includes 440,000 or so clones, roughly nine tenths seen only once; the top ten take 1.5% to 2%. The material sequenced was peripheral blood, taken in a trial of Ad26.COV2.S vaccine versus placebo. The receptors come from a person between 18 and 65 years old who received the Ad26.COV2.S COVID-19 vaccine or a placebo.

The J gene is TRBJ1-1, the V gene TRBV19; D gene ambiguous. Germline CDR1 and CDR2: LNHDA and SQIVND (reference sequence). Trimming cost V 3 bases and J 0 bases, with 5 bases left between them. The CDR3 spans 13 residues. The CDR3 DNA is TGTGCCAGTAGTATTTCGGTGAACACTGAAGCTTTCTTT. It specifies CASSISVNTEAFF.

The chain has TRBV21-1 and TRBJ2-1; TRBD2 was called by the table and not checked on the DNA. TRBV21-1 is an annotated pseudogene. This CDR3 is 17 amino acids long. Here the CDR3 reads CASSNTSDVAFVNEQFF. CDR3 coding DNA: TGTGCCAGCAGCAACACTAGCGATGTAGCTTTCGTAAATGAGCAGTTCTTC.